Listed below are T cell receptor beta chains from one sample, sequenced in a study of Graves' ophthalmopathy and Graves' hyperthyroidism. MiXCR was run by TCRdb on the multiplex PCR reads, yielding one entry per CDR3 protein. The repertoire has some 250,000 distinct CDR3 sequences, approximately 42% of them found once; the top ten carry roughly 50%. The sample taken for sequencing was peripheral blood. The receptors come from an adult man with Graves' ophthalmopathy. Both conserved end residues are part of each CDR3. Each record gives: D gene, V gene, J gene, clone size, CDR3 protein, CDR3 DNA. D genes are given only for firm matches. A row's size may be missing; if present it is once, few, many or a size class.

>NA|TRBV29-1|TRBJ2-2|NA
CSVALTGNTGELFF
TGCAGCGTGGCTTTGACAGGGAACACCGGGGAGCTGTTTTTT
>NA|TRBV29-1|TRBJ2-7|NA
CSVGGGSRSYEQYF
TGCAGCGTGGGAGGGGGTAGTCGTAGCTACGAGCAGTACTTC
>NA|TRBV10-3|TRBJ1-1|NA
CASTDYTEAFF
TGTGCCAGCACTGATTACACTGAAGCTTTCTTT
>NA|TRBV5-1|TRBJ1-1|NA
CASGLGSEAFF
TGCGCCAGCGGCTTGGGGTCTGAAGCTTTCTTT
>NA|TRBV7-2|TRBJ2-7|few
CASSLAPHVSYEQYF
TGTGCCAGCAGCTTAGCCCCCCACGTTTCCTACGAGCAGTACTTC
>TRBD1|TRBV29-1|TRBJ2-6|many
CSVEVWDREVTGANVLTF
TGCAGCGTTGAAGTATGGGACAGGGAAGTAACTGGGGCCAACGTCCTGACTTTC
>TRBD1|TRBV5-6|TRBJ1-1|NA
CASSVQGPTEAFF
TGTGCCAGCAGCGTACAGGGGCCCACTGAAGCTTTCTTT
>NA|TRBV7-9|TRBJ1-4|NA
CASSFTGQEKLFF
TGTGCCAGCAGCTTCACCGGACAGGAAAAACTGTTTTTT
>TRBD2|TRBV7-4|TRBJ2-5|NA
CASSKLAGGLRETRYF
TGTGCCAGCAGCAAATTAGCGGGAGGGCTGAGGGAGACCCGGTACTTC
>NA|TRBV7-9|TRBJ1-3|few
CASSVWSGGKERAGNTIYF
TGTGCCAGCAGCGTCTGGAGCGGGGGCAAAGAAAGGGCTGGAAACACCATATATTTT
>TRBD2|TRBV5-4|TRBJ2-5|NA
CASSWGGLAKETQYF
TGTGCCAGCAGCTGGGGGGGACTGGCGAAAGAGACCCAGTACTTC
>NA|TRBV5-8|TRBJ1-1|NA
CASSYDSEAFF
TGTGCCAGCAGCTACGACTCGGAAGCTTTCTTT
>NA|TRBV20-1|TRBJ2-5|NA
CSARDRGFPAQYF
TGCAGTGCTAGAGATCGCGGGTTCCCGGCCCAGTACTTC
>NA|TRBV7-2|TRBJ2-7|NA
CASSFESGTDYEQYF
TGTGCCAGCAGCTTTGAATCCGGGACCGACTACGAGCAGTACTTC
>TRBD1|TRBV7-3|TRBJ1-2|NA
CASSPRTGGAGIGGYTF
TGTGCCAGCAGCCCAAGGACAGGGGGCGCTGGTATCGGTGGCTACACCTTC
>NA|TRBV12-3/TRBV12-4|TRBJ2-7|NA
CASSRPPADEQYF
TGTGCCAGCAGTCGACCGCCAGCAGACGAGCAGTACTTC
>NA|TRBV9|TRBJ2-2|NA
CASSVGGSDTGELFF
TGTGCCAGCAGCGTAGGGGGTTCCGACACCGGGGAGCTGTTTTTT
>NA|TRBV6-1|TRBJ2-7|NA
CASSDGQNSYEQYF
TGTGCCAGCAGTGACGGACAGAACTCCTACGAGCAGTACTTC
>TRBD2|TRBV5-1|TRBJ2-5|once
CASTGGSAPETQYF
TGCGCCAGCACCGGGGGGTCAGCTCCAGAGACCCAGTACTTC
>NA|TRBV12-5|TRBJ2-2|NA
CASGLTTGELFF
TGTGCTAGTGGTTTGACTACCGGGGAGCTGTTTTTT
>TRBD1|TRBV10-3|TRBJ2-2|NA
CAISLQGFGELFF
TGTGCCATCAGCTTACAGGGGTTCGGGGAGCTGTTTTTT
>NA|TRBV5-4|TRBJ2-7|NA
CASSPGGSLSYEQYF
TGTGCCAGCAGCCCTGGCGGGTCTCTCTCCTACGAGCAGTACTTC
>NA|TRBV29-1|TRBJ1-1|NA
CSVRRGSTEAFF
TGCAGCGTTAGGAGGGGATCCACTGAAGCTTTCTTT
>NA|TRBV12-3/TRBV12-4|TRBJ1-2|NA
CASRPVGGDYGYTF
TGTGCCAGCAGACCGGTAGGGGGGGACTATGGCTACACCTTC
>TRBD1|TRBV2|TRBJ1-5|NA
CASSASPTGTNNQPQHF
TGTGCCAGCAGTGCCTCCCCGACAGGGACTAACAATCAGCCCCAGCATTTT
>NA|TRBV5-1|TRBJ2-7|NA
CASSSGPQDSHTIF
TGCGCCAGCAGCTCAGGCCCACAGGATAGCCATACGATCTTC
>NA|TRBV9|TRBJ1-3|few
CASSIDSNRDDTIYF
TGTGCCAGCAGCATCGACTCCAACAGGGATGACACCATATATTTT